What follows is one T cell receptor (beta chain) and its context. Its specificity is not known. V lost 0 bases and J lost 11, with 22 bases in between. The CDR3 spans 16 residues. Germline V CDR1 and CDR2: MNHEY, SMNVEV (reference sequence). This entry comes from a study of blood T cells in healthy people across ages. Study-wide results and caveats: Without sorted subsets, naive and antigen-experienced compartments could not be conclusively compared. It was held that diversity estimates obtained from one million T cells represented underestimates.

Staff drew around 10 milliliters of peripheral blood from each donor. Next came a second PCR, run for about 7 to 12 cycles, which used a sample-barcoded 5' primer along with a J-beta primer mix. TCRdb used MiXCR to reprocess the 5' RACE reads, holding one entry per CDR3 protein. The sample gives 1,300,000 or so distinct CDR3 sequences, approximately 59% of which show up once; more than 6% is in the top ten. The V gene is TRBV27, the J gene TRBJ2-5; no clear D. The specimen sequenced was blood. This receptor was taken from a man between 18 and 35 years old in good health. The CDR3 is CASSLSVGQARREQYF. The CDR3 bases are TGTGCCAGCAGTTTATCGGTGGGTCAGGCTCGGCGTGAGCAGTACTTC.